The rows below give T cell receptor beta chains drawn from one sample of a study of shared clonotypes between healthy human individuals. Clones were read by immunoSEQ multiplex PCR, and TCRdb kept only the in-frame ones, dropping some. The repertoire holds hundreds of thousands of clones, with 85% to 95% as singletons. The sample comprised naive CD8+ T cells sorted from blood. The receptor source for this set is a man aged 25 to 40 in good health. Each CDR3 is given with its conserved first and last residue. The order of the fields is J gene, D gene, clone size, V gene, CDR3 DNA, CDR3 protein. D genes are given only for firm matches. Clone sizes are given selectively: once, few, many, or a class where the clone is expanded.

j_call: TRBJ2-7
d_call: -
clone_size: few
v_call: TRBV2
cdr3_nt: TGTGCCAGCAGTGAAGGGTACGAGCAGTACTTC
cdr3_aa: CASSEGYEQYF

j_call: TRBJ2-7
d_call: -
clone_size: -
v_call: TRBV29-1
cdr3_nt: TGCAGCGTTAGGACGGGACTTAGGGACGAGCAGTACTTC
cdr3_aa: CSVRTGLRDEQYF

j_call: TRBJ1-5
d_call: -
clone_size: -
v_call: TRBV7-8
cdr3_nt: TGTGCCAGCAAATCGACTCCAGGGAATCAGCCCCAGCATTTT
cdr3_aa: CASKSTPGNQPQHF

j_call: TRBJ2-7
d_call: -
clone_size: -
v_call: TRBV6-6
cdr3_nt: TGTGCCAGCAGCGACAGTAGTCACGAGCAGTACTTC
cdr3_aa: CASSDSSHEQYF

j_call: TRBJ2-1
d_call: -
clone_size: -
v_call: TRBV4-1
cdr3_nt: TGCGCCAGCAGCCAATGGGGGGGCCTCAATGAGCAGTTCTTC
cdr3_aa: CASSQWGGLNEQFF

j_call: TRBJ2-7
d_call: -
clone_size: -
v_call: TRBV19
cdr3_nt: TGTGCCAGTAGTATAAGTGACGGAGTCTACGAGCAGTACTTC
cdr3_aa: CASSISDGVYEQYF

j_call: TRBJ1-4
d_call: TRBD1
clone_size: -
v_call: TRBV10-2
cdr3_nt: TGCGCCAGCAGTGATTCCAGGGGGTCTAATGAAAAACTGTTTTTT
cdr3_aa: CASSDSRGSNEKLFF

j_call: TRBJ2-1
d_call: TRBD2
clone_size: -
v_call: TRBV7-9
cdr3_nt: TGTGCCAGCAGCCCTCCTGGACTAGCGGAACGTCTTAATGAGCAGTTCTTC
cdr3_aa: CASSPPGLAERLNEQFF

j_call: TRBJ1-1
d_call: -
clone_size: once
v_call: TRBV11-2
cdr3_nt: TGTGCCAGCAGCTCCTTGGTGGGGAACACTGAAGCTTTCTTT
cdr3_aa: CASSSLVGNTEAFF

j_call: TRBJ2-5
d_call: -
clone_size: -
v_call: TRBV11-2
cdr3_nt: TGTGCCAGCAGCTTAGGATCGAGGCAAGAGACCCAGTACTTC
cdr3_aa: CASSLGSRQETQYF

j_call: TRBJ2-7
d_call: TRBD1
clone_size: -
v_call: TRBV11-2
cdr3_nt: TGTGCCAGCAGCTTAGATGCAGGGGGAAACTACGAGCAGTACTTC
cdr3_aa: CASSLDAGGNYEQYF

j_call: TRBJ2-1
d_call: TRBD1
clone_size: few
v_call: TRBV7-9
cdr3_nt: TGTGCCAGCAGCTTAGGGACAGGGTACGACAATGAGCAGTTCTTC
cdr3_aa: CASSLGTGYDNEQFF

j_call: TRBJ2-5
d_call: TRBD2
clone_size: -
v_call: TRBV7-9
cdr3_nt: TGTGCCAGCAGTTCGACTAGCGAGCAAGAGACCCAGTACTTC
cdr3_aa: CASSSTSEQETQYF

j_call: TRBJ2-1
d_call: TRBD2
clone_size: -
v_call: TRBV2
cdr3_nt: TGTGCCAGCCCCCGGGTAGCGGGGGATTACAATGAGCAGTTCTTC
cdr3_aa: CASPRVAGDYNEQFF

j_call: TRBJ1-5
d_call: TRBD1
clone_size: -
v_call: TRBV5-5
cdr3_nt: TGTGCCAGCAGCTTGGGGGACAGGGGGCTAGGTAGCAATCAGCCCCAGCATTTT
cdr3_aa: CASSLGDRGLGSNQPQHF

j_call: TRBJ2-7
d_call: TRBD1
clone_size: -
v_call: TRBV19
cdr3_nt: TGTGCCAGTAGTATTTCAGATGGACAGGGGGAAACCTACGAGCAGTACTTC
cdr3_aa: CASSISDGQGETYEQYF

j_call: TRBJ2-5
d_call: TRBD1
clone_size: -
v_call: TRBV27
cdr3_nt: TGTGCCAGCAGTCCACCCGACAGGGGGCTTGAGACCCAGTACTTC
cdr3_aa: CASSPPDRGLETQYF

j_call: TRBJ2-3
d_call: TRBD1
clone_size: -
v_call: TRBV5-6
cdr3_nt: TGTGCCAGCAGCGGCGAAGACAGGGAGCATAGCACAGATACGCAGTATTTT
cdr3_aa: CASSGEDREHSTDTQYF

j_call: TRBJ2-3
d_call: -
clone_size: -
v_call: TRBV27
cdr3_nt: TGTGCCAGCAGTTTATATAGCAGCGACCGGACAGATACGCAGTATTTT
cdr3_aa: CASSLYSSDRTDTQYF

j_call: TRBJ2-7
d_call: TRBD2
clone_size: -
v_call: TRBV28
cdr3_nt: TGTGCCAGCAGTTTACGGGGGGCCTACGAGCAGTACTTC
cdr3_aa: CASSLRGAYEQYF

j_call: TRBJ2-2
d_call: TRBD2
clone_size: -
v_call: TRBV6-4
cdr3_nt: TGTGCCAGCAGTAGCGGACTAGCTGAGGACACCGGGGAGCTGTTTTTT
cdr3_aa: CASSSGLAEDTGELFF

j_call: TRBJ1-3
d_call: -
clone_size: once
v_call: TRBV11-2
cdr3_nt: TGTGCCAGCAGCTTAGCAGGGGTGGGAAACACCATATATTTT
cdr3_aa: CASSLAGVGNTIYF

j_call: TRBJ1-1
d_call: -
clone_size: -
v_call: TRBV28
cdr3_nt: TGTGCCAGCAGTTTATCGGCTGAAGCTTTCTTT
cdr3_aa: CASSLSAEAFF

j_call: TRBJ1-1
d_call: TRBD1
clone_size: -
v_call: TRBV7-9
cdr3_nt: TGTGCCAGCAGCTTGGACAGGGAAACTTTCTTT
cdr3_aa: CASSLDRETFF

j_call: TRBJ2-1
d_call: TRBD2
clone_size: -
v_call: TRBV15
cdr3_nt: TGTGCCACCAGCCCTACTAGCGGGAGTGCCTCCTACAATGAGCAGTTCTTC
cdr3_aa: CATSPTSGSASYNEQFF

j_call: TRBJ2-1
d_call: TRBD2
clone_size: -
v_call: TRBV15
cdr3_nt: TGTGCCACCAGCCCAGGACTAGCGGGAAACTACAATGAGCAGTTCTTC
cdr3_aa: CATSPGLAGNYNEQFF

j_call: TRBJ2-7
d_call: TRBD1
clone_size: -
v_call: TRBV9
cdr3_nt: TGTGCCAGCAGCGCCCATTCGGACAGGGGGGCCGCCTACGAGCAGTACTTC
cdr3_aa: CASSAHSDRGAAYEQYF

j_call: TRBJ2-7
d_call: -
clone_size: -
v_call: TRBV30
cdr3_nt: TGTGCCTGGAGTTTAGGAGGGAACAACGAGCAGTACTTC
cdr3_aa: CAWSLGGNNEQYF

j_call: TRBJ2-7
d_call: TRBD1
clone_size: -
v_call: TRBV7-2
cdr3_nt: TGTGCCAGCAGCTTTCCAGGGACAGCCTACGAGCAGTACTTC
cdr3_aa: CASSFPGTAYEQYF

j_call: TRBJ2-5
d_call: -
clone_size: -
v_call: TRBV19
cdr3_nt: TGTGCCAGTAGTAACCGGGAGCACCTCTGGGAGACCCAGTACTTC
cdr3_aa: CASSNREHLWETQYF

j_call: TRBJ1-5
d_call: TRBD1
clone_size: -
v_call: TRBV27
cdr3_nt: TGTGCCAGCAGGAAAGGGACAGGGGAGTCAGGGCAGCCCCAGCATTTT
cdr3_aa: CASRKGTGESGQPQHF

j_call: TRBJ2-3
d_call: -
clone_size: -
v_call: TRBV7-3
cdr3_nt: TGTGCCAGCAGCCTCGGAGGGACTTCCTCAGATACGCAGTATTTT
cdr3_aa: CASSLGGTSSDTQYF

j_call: TRBJ1-4
d_call: -
clone_size: -
v_call: TRBV27
cdr3_nt: TGTGCCAGCAGCTCGCACCTAGGGATACTGTTTTTT
cdr3_aa: CASSSHLGILFF

j_call: TRBJ2-7
d_call: TRBD1
clone_size: -
v_call: TRBV29-1
cdr3_nt: TGCAGCGTTGACGGGACAGGGATTCCCCAAATGTCCTACGAGCAGTACTTC
cdr3_aa: CSVDGTGIPQMSYEQYF

j_call: TRBJ1-1
d_call: TRBD1
clone_size: -
v_call: TRBV7-9
cdr3_nt: TGTGCCAGCCGGGACAGCTTGAACACTGAAGCTTTCTTT
cdr3_aa: CASRDSLNTEAFF

j_call: TRBJ2-7
d_call: TRBD1
clone_size: -
v_call: TRBV7-9
cdr3_nt: TGTGCCAGCAGCGATCGACAGGGAAGCTACGAGCAGTACTTC
cdr3_aa: CASSDRQGSYEQYF

j_call: TRBJ2-7
d_call: -
clone_size: few
v_call: TRBV19
cdr3_nt: TGTGCCAGTAGTATCAGCGGAGGTGAATACGAGCAGTACTTC
cdr3_aa: CASSISGGEYEQYF

j_call: TRBJ2-2
d_call: -
clone_size: -
v_call: TRBV5-6
cdr3_nt: TGTGCCAGCAGCTTGGTCGGGGGGAACACCGGGGAGCTGTTTTTT
cdr3_aa: CASSLVGGNTGELFF

j_call: TRBJ2-1
d_call: -
clone_size: -
v_call: TRBV7-3
cdr3_nt: TGTGCCAGCAGCTTAGGCATAATGGGGGCTCCCTACAATGAGCAGTTCTTC
cdr3_aa: CASSLGIMGAPYNEQFF

j_call: TRBJ1-2
d_call: -
clone_size: -
v_call: TRBV13
cdr3_nt: TGTGCCAGCAGTCAGGGAGGGGCGGAGATCTATGGCTACACCTTC
cdr3_aa: CASSQGGAEIYGYTF

j_call: TRBJ2-1
d_call: -
clone_size: -
v_call: TRBV7-8
cdr3_nt: TGTGCCAGCAGTCCCAACCTCGACCACTCCTACAATGAGCAGTTCTTC
cdr3_aa: CASSPNLDHSYNEQFF

j_call: TRBJ2-1
d_call: TRBD2
clone_size: -
v_call: TRBV27
cdr3_nt: TGTGCCAGCAGACTCCTAGCGGGAGGGCTCGATGAGCAGTTCTTC
cdr3_aa: CASRLLAGGLDEQFF

j_call: TRBJ2-1
d_call: -
clone_size: -
v_call: TRBV27
cdr3_nt: TGTGCCAGCAGTCTCCGGGGAAGCGAAAGCTCCTACAATGAGCAGTTCTTC
cdr3_aa: CASSLRGSESSYNEQFF